A selection of T cell receptor beta chains follows, all from one sample in a study of post-analysis software for immune sequencing data. TCRdb fed the PCR reads into MiXCR, producing one record per CDR3 protein. In the table there are about half a million distinct CDR3 sequences, around 40% of which are singletons. The sample comprised blood. These receptors were collected from a girl aged 10-17 years with multiple sclerosis. CDR3s include the opening cysteine and the closing phenylalanine or tryptophan. The order of the fields is J gene, CDR3 length, V gene, clone size, D gene, CDR3 protein, CDR3 DNA. A D gene is named only where the DNA matches it firmly. Expanded clones are given a class, and other clones once, few, many or no size at all.

TRBJ2-3 17 TRBV7-2 . . CASSPVWTSGLTDTQYF TGTGCCAGCAGCCCAGTTTGGACCAGCGGCCTCACAGATACGCAGTATTTT
TRBJ2-1 16 TRBV4-1 . TRBD2 CASSQEVSGRGNEQFF TGCGCCAGCAGCCAAGAGGTTAGCGGGAGAGGGAATGAGCAGTTCTTC
TRBJ2-1 15 TRBV27 . TRBD1 CASTKTGTGGNEQFF TGTGCCAGCACAAAAACCGGGACAGGGGGCAATGAGCAGTTCTTC
TRBJ2-7 16 TRBV4-2 . TRBD1 CASSQEQTGAAYEQYF TGTGCCAGCAGCCAAGAACAGACAGGGGCGGCCTACGAGCAGTACTTC
TRBJ2-1 16 TRBV12-3/TRBV12-4 few TRBD2 CASSFLLAGGYNEQFF TGTGCCAGCAGTTTTCTTCTAGCGGGAGGTTACAATGAGCAGTTCTTC
TRBJ2-7 12 TRBV4-1 . . CASSGRNYEQYF TGCGCCAGCAGCGGGAGGAACTACGAGCAGTACTTC
TRBJ2-1 14 TRBV7-9 . . CASNLARGDNEQFF TGTGCCAGCAACTTAGCGCGTGGGGACAATGAGCAGTTCTTC
TRBJ1-4 10 TRBV2 . . CASNNEKLFF TGTGCCAGCAATAATGAAAAACTGTTTTTT
TRBJ2-7 13 TRBV29-1 . TRBD2 CSVCPLAGYEQYF TGCAGCGTCTGCCCTTTAGCGGGCTACGAGCAGTACTTC
TRBJ2-1 17 TRBV4-1 . TRBD1 CASSQRQGSSSYNEQFF TGCGCCAGCAGCCAACGACAGGGGTCCAGCTCCTACAATGAGCAGTTCTTC
TRBJ2-5 16 TRBV29-1 . TRBD2 CSIRGATSGHKETQYF TGCAGCATCCGTGGGGCGACTAGCGGGCATAAAGAGACCCAGTACTTC
TRBJ2-5 15 TRBV5-1 . . CASSRTGTYQETQYF TGCGCCAGCAGCCGTACAGGGACCTACCAAGAGACCCAGTACTTC
TRBJ2-7 15 TRBV4-1 . TRBD2 CASSQLSGRAHEQYF TGCGCCAGCAGCCAGTTAAGCGGGAGGGCCCACGAGCAGTACTTC
TRBJ2-1 14 TRBV10-3 few TRBD1 CAITSDRGAHEQFF TGTGCCATCACCTCGGACAGGGGAGCCCACGAGCAGTTCTTC